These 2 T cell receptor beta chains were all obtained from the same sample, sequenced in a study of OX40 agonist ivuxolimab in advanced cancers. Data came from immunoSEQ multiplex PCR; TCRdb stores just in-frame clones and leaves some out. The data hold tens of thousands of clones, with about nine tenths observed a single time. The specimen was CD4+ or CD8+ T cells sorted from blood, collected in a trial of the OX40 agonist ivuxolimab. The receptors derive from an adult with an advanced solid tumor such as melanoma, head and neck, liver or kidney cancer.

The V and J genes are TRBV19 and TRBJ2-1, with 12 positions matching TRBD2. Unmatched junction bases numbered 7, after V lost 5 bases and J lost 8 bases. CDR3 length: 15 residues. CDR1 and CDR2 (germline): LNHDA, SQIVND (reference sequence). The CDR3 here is CASSLTSGSFDEQFF. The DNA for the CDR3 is TGTGCCAGTAGTTTGACTAGCGGGAGTTTCGATGAGCAGTTCTTC.

CDR3 coding DNA: TGTGCCAGCAGTTACTCGGCGGGTAGCAATCAGCCCCAGCATTTT. This gives the protein CASSYSAGSNQPQHF. V and J are TRBV6-6 and TRBJ1-5; D call uncertain. Per the germline V gene, CDR1 is MNHNY and CDR2 is SVGAGI (reference sequence). V was cut by 0 bases and J by 0 bases, with 6 bases left in between. The CDR3 extends over 15 amino acids.